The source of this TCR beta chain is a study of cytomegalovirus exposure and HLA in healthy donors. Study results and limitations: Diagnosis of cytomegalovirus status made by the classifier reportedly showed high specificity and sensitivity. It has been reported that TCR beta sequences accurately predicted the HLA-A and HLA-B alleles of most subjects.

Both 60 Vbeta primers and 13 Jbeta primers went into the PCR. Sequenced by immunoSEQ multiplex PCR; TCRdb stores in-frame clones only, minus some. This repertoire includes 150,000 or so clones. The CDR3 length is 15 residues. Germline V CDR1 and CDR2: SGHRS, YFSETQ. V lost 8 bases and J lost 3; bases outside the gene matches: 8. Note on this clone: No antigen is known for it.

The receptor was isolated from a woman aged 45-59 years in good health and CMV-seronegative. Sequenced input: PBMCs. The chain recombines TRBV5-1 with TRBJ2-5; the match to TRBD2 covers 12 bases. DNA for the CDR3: TGCGCCAGTTCGTCTAGCGGGAGGGCCGAAGAGACCCAGTACTTC. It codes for CASSSSGRAEETQYF.